The source of this T cell receptor (beta chain) is a study of T cell responses to AZD1222 COVID-19 vaccine. Study-wide findings and caveats: Regions left unmutated in variants are reportedly the target of nearly half of spike-specific TCRs.

Notes on this clone: Antigen specificity is unknown.

Germline CDR1 reads KGHSH; CDR2 reads LQKENI. The CDR3 has 17 residues. Deletions cut 0 bases from V and 7 bases from J, with 16 bases between. The repertoire was sequenced with immunoSEQ multiplex PCR; TCRdb's copy has only in-frame clones and lacks some. The sample includes about 110,000 clones, around 92% of them seen just once. This sample comprised peripheral blood, obtained on day 0 of AZD1222 vaccination. This TCR came from an adult in good health. The chain links TRBV18 to TRBJ1-6; D is possibly TRBD1 (5 bases). The DNA of the CDR3 is TGTGCCAGCTCACCACCCCCAGGGAGGGGTCCGAATTCACCCCTCCACTTT. Encoded protein: CASSPPPGRGPNSPLHF.